This TCR beta chain came from a study of T cell changes during pregnancy in multiple sclerosis. Trimming removed 10 bases at V and 4 bases at J, with 16 bases between. Germline CDR1 is MNHEY and CDR2 is SMNVEV (reference sequence). The CDR3 is made up of 13 amino acids. The table came from immunoSEQ multiplex PCR; TCRdb's copy has only in-frame clones and leaves some out. The top ten clones hold over 0.5% of a sample with tens of thousands of clones, around 89% of them seen once. This clonotype was obtained from a female donor in good health, enrolled as a control in a pregnancy study. The sequences come from CD4+ T cells from peripheral blood mononuclear cells, collected in the third trimester of pregnancy. The chain combines TRBV27 with TRBJ1-1; D is ambiguous. The CDR3 spells CATGSGSRTEAFF. The CDR3 DNA reads as TGTGCCACCGGGTCGGGGTCGCGCACTGAAGCTTTCTTT.